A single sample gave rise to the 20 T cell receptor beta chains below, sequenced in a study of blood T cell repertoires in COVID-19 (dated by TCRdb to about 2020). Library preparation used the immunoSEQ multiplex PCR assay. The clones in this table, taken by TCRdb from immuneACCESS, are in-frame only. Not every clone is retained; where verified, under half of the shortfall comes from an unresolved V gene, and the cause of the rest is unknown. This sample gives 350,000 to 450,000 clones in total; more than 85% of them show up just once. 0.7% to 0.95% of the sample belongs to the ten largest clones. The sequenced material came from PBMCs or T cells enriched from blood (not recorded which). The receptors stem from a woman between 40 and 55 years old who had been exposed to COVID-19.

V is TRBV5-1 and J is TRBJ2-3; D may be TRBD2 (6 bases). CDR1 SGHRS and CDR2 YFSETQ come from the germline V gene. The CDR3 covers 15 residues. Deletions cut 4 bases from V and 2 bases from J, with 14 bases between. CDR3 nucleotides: TGCGCCAGCAGCCTCGGAGGGGCTACCACAGATACGCAGTATTTT. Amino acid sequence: CASSLGGATTDTQYF.

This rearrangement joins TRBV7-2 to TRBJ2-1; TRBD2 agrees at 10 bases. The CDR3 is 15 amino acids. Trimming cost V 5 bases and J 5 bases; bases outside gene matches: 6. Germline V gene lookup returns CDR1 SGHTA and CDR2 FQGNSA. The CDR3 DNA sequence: TGTGCCAGCAGCCAAGGACTAGCGGAGAACAATGAGCAGTTCTTC. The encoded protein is CASSQGLAENNEQFF.

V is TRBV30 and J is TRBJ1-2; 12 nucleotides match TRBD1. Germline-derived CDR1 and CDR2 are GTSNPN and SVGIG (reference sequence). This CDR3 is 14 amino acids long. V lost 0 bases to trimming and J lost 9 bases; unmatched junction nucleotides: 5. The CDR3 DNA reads TGTGCCTGGAGTGTTCAGGGACAGGGGGCCCGCTACACCTTC. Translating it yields CAWSVQGQGARYTF. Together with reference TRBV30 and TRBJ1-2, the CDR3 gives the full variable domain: SQTIHQWPATLVQPVGSPLSLECTVEGTSNPNLYWYRQAAGRGLQLLFYSVGIGQISSEVPQNLSASRPQDRQFILSSKKLLLSDSGFYLCAWSVQGQGARYTFGSGTRLTVV.

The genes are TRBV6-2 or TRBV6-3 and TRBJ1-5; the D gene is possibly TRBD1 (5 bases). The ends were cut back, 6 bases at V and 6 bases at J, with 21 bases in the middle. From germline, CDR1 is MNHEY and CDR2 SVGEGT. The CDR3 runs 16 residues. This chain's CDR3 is CASSLGDPRVTQPQHF. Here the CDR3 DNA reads TGTGCCAGCAGCCTAGGAGATCCCAGGGTAACTCAGCCCCAGCATTTT.

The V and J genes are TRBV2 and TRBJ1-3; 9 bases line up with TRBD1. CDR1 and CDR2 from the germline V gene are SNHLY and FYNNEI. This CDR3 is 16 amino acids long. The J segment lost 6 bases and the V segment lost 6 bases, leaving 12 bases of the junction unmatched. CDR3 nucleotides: TGTGCCAGCAGCCGAAGCCCTTTACAGGGGGCAAACACCATATATTTT. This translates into CASSRSPLQGANTIYF.

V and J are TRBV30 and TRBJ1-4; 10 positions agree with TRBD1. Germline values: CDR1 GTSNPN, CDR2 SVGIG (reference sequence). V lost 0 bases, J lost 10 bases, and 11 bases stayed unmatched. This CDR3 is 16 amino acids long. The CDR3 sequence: CAWSVDRGRRTGKLFF. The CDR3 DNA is TGTGCCTGGAGTGTAGACAGGGGGCGCCGGACAGGAAAACTGTTTTTT.

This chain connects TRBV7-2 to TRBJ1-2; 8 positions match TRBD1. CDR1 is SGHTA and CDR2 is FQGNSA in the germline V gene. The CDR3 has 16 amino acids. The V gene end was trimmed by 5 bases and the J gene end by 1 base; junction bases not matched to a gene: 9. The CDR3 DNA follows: TGTGCCAGCAGCCCCCGGGGACAGGTTGATAACTATGGCTACACCTTC. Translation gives CASSPRGQVDNYGYTF.

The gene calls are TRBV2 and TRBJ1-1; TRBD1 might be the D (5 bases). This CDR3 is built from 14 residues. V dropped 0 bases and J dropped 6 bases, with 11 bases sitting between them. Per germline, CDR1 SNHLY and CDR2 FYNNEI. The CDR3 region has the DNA TGTGCCAGCAGTGAAGCGCAGGGTTCACCTGAAGCTTTCTTT. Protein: CASSEAQGSPEAFF.

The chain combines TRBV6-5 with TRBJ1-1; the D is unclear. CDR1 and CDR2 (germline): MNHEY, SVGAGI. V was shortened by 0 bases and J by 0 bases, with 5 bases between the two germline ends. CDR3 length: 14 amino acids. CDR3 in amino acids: CASSYSTVNTEAFF. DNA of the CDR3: TGTGCCAGCAGTTACTCAACAGTGAACACTGAAGCTTTCTTT.

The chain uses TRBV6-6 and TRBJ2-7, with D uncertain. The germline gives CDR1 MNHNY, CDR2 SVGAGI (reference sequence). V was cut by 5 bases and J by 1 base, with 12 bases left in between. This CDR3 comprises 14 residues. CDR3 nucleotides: TGTGCCAGCAGTCACCTGACAAGTTCCTACGAGCAGTACTTC. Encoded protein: CASSHLTSSYEQYF.

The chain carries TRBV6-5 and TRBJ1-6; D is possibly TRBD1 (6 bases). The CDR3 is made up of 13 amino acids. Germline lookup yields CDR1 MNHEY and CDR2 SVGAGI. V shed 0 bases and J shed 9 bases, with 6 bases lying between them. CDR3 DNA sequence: TGTGCCAGCAGTTACTCCAGGGGTTCACCCCTCCACTTT. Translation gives CASSYSRGSPLHF.

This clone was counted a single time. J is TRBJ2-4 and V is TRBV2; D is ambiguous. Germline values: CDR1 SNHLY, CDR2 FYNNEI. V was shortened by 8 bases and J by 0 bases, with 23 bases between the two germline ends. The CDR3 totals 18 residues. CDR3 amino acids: CASGPSRLPKLAKNIQYF. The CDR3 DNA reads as TGTGCCAGCGGCCCTAGTAGGCTCCCGAAACTAGCCAAAAACATTCAGTACTTC.

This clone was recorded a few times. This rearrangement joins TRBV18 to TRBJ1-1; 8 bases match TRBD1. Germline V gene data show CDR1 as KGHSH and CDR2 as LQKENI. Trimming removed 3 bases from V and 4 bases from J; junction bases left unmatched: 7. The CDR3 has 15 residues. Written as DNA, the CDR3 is TGTGCCAGCTCACCCGGGCAGGGGGCAGGCACTGAAGCTTTCTTT. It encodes CASSPGQGAGTEAFF.

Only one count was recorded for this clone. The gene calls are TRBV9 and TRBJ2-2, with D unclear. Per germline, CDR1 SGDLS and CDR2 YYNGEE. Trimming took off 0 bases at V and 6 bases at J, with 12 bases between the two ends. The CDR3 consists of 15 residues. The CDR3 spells CASSVGPNPAGELFF. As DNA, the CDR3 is TGTGCCAGCAGCGTAGGTCCGAACCCAGCCGGGGAGCTGTTTTTT.

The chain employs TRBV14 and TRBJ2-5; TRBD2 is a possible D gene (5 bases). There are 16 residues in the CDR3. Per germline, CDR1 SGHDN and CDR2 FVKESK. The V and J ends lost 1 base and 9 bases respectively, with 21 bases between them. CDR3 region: CASSQGASRLLGAQYF. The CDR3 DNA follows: TGTGCCAGCAGCCAAGGTGCTAGCAGACTTCTTGGGGCCCAGTACTTC.

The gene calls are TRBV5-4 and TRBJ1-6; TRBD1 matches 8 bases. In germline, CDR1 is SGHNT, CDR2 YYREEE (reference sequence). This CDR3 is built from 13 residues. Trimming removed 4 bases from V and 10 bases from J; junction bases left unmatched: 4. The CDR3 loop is CASSLDRESPLHF. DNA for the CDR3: TGTGCCAGCAGCCTGGACAGGGAATCACCCCTCCACTTT.

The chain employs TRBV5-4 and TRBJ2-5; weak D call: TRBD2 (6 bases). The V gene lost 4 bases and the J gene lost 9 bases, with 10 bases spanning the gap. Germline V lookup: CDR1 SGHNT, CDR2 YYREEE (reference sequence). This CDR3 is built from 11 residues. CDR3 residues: CASSDGEAQYF. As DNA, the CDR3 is TGTGCCAGCAGCGACGGGGAGGCCCAGTACTTC. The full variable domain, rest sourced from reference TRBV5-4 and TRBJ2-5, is ETGVTQSPTHLIKTRGQQVTLRCSSQSGHNTVSWYQQALGQGPQFIFQYYREEENGRGNFPPRFSGLQFPNYSSELNVNALELDDSALYLCASSDGEAQYFGPGTRLLVL.

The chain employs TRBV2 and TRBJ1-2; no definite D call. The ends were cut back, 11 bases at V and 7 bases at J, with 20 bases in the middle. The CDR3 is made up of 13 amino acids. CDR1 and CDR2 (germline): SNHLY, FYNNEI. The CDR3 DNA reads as TGTGCCGTCCCCACGGGTTTGACGGGTGGCTACACCTTC. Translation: CAVPTGLTGGYTF.

CDR3 protein: CASSLVGTSSGFF. In DNA form, the CDR3 reads TGTGCCAGCAGTTTAGTAGGGACTAGCTCGGGGTTCTTC. V and J are TRBV12-3 or TRBV12-4 and TRBJ2-1, with TRBD2 identical over 9 bases. Trimming cost V 1 base and J 15 bases; bases outside gene matches: 7. This CDR3 region has 13 residues.

CDR3 amino acids: CASSSDRGTYGYTF. CDR3 in DNA: TGTGCCAGCAGCTCGGACAGGGGGACATATGGCTACACCTTC. The J gene is TRBJ1-2, the V gene TRBV7-2; 10 nucleotides match TRBD1. CDR1 and CDR2 from the germline V gene are SGHTA and FQGNSA. This CDR3 has 14 amino acids. After removal of 4 bases from V and 5 bases from J, the junction contained 4 bases not matched to a gene.